This TCR beta chain was documented in a study of blood T cell repertoires in COVID-19 (dated by TCRdb to about 2020). Broadly, across the study: Collaborator samples came from the United States, Italy and Spain and covered acute and convalescent phases of COVID-19. The material from the prospective study consisted of cDNA or gDNA derived from T cells, B-cell-depleted T cells, or PBMCs. The dataset comprised deeply sampled blood TCRbeta repertoires from subjects exposed to, actively infected with, or recovered from COVID-19. The repertoires were released in a freely available public database meant as a resource for research on the immune response to SARS-CoV-2. The samples were drawn from two sources: the first 160 participants of the ongoing ImmuneRACE study, and 1,000 to 1,500 subjects contributed by 6 global collaborators. The sample metadata nearly always contained a de-identified subject ID, COVID-19 status, age in years and sex. HLA class I and class II types, where available, came from metadata supplied by the sample provider rather than from assay-based typing. The paper as a whole reports these results and caveats: How much clinical and demographic metadata was included differed by source and by participant, and the metadata was provided uncurated.

A word on this clone: Its antigen remains unidentified. No much larger clone is present one base from it, and per-base qualities are unavailable.

The immunoSEQ Assay, a bias-controlled multiplex PCR, was used to amplify TCRbeta CDR3 regions from genomic DNA. For the original study's pipeline: Within the assay, amplification of reference gene primers was used to estimate how many nucleated cells each sample contained. To quantify the absolute abundance of each unique TCRbeta CDR3 rearrangement, sequence reads were collapsed and filtered. For each sample, productive Simpson clonality was calculated by taking the square root of Simpson's diversity index across productive rearrangements. The immuneACCESS repertoire file appears here via TCRdb, limited to in-frame rearrangements. These files lack a portion of the clones; in checked studies, under half of the deficit traces to unresolved V genes, and the cause of the others is not known. For V, J and clone size, that table is used; D and trimming come from the DNA. This sample lists some 62,000 clones; roughly 84% were detected once. In total, the top ten clones hold roughly 21% of the sample.

Including cysteine and phenylalanine, the CDR3 has 16 amino acids. Only the CDR3 part of the read is kept: 48 bases, read in frame from the first base. V is clipped by 2 bases and J by 2 bases, and the sequence between their germline boundaries is 12 bases long. Reading the germline V gene (reference sequence) gives CDR1 LGHDT and CDR2 YNNKEL. The collaborating institutions used their own protocols to collect whole blood in K2EDTA tubes. Collaborator samples were shipped for TCRbeta analysis as frozen whole blood, isolated PBMCs, or DNA extracted from either sample type. The clonotype originates from a woman older than 75 with active or convalescent COVID-19. The sequence is built from TRBV3-1 (or the pseudogene TRBV3-2) and TRBJ2-2; a tentative D match to TRBD2 spans 7 bases. Material: peripheral blood. The nucleotide sequence is TGTGCCAGCAGCCAATGGGAGGGGGGCAACACCGGGGAGCTGTTTTTT. Its amino acids are CASSQWEGGNTGELFF.